This T cell receptor (beta chain) emerged from a study of blood T cell repertoires in COVID-19. Background on the study: Samples of COVID-19 (acute and convalescent) were obtained from the United States, Italy and Spain. The cDNA or gDNA used as material had been derived from T cells, B-cell-depleted T cells, or PBMCs.

The CDR3 contains 14 residues. With 0 bases removed from V and 1 base from J, the gap between germline ends came to 7 bases. Looked up from germline, CDR1 is PRHDT and CDR2 is FYEKMQ (reference sequence). Under the authors' procedure: Quantification of nucleated cells was approximated via reference gene primer amplification. The table came from immunoSEQ multiplex PCR; TCRdb's copy has only in-frame clones and leaves some out. The DNA gave D and trimming, while V, J and clone size come from that table. The sample gives 55,000 to 80,000 clones, approximately 80% of which show up once; around a sixth is in the top ten.

This sequence was found in a man in his sixties with acute or convalescent COVID-19. This rearrangement joins TRBV13 to TRBJ2-7; D remains unclear. Input material: peripheral blood. The CDR3 loop is CASSLGLASYEQYF. The CDR3 nucleotides are TGTGCCAGCAGCTTAGGTTTGGCTTCCTACGAGCAGTACTTC.